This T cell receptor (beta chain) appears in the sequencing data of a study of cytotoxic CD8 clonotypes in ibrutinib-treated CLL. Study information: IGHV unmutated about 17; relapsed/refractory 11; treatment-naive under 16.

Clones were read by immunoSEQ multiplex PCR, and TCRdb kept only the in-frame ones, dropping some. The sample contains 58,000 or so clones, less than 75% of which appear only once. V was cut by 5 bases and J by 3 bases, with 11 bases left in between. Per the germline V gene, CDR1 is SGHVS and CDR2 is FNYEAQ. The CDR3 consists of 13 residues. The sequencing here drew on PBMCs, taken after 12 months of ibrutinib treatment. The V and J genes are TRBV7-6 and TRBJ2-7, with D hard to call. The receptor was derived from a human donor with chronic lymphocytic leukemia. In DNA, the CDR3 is TGTGCCAGCAGCCCCGTCCCCGACTACGAGCAGTACTTC. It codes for CASSPVPDYEQYF.